A single sample gave rise to the 27 T cell receptor beta chains below, sequenced in a study of shared clonotypes between healthy human individuals (dated by TCRdb to the early 2020s). Libraries were constructed by the immunoSEQ multiplex PCR assay. Entries here come from immuneACCESS through TCRdb and include only in-frame sequences with V and J called. Some clones fail to appear in such tables; in the studies checked, an unresolved V gene covers under half of the shortfall, and the cause of the remainder is unknown. The sample table holds around 2.5 million clones, of which roughly 93% were seen once. The ten largest clones add up to about 0.34% of the sample. The sample comprised naive CD4+ T cells from PBMCs. Taken with the paper, the label for cell subset or site translates to: CD45RA+ positively selected. Receptor source: a man younger than 30 in good health. Some clones in this sample may be carry-over from other donors' samples.

This chain joins TRBV28 and TRBJ2-5; 12 bases line up with TRBD1. Looked up from germline, CDR1 is MDHEN and CDR2 is SYDVKM. The CDR3 has 14 residues. V was pared by 6 bases and J by 4 bases, with 3 bases of the junction left unmatched. The CDR3 here is CASRAGQGAETQYF. DNA for the CDR3: TGTGCCAGCAGAGCGGGACAGGGGGCAGAGACCCAGTACTTC.

CDR3 nucleotide sequence: TGTGCCAGTAGTACCACTAGCGGGGCCTACGAGCAGTACTTC. As protein: CASSTTSGAYEQYF. V and J are TRBV19 and TRBJ2-7, with TRBD2 matching 10 bases. The CDR3 sequence is 14 residues long. V dropped 4 bases and J dropped 2; count of bases not matched to a gene: 2. CDR1 and CDR2 from the germline V gene are LNHDA and SQIVND (reference sequence).

The V and J genes are TRBV27 and TRBJ2-1; 8 bases fit TRBD2. This CDR3 region has 16 residues. V lost 3 bases and J lost 0; bases outside the gene matches: 4. Germline lookup yields CDR1 MNHEY and CDR2 SMNVEV (reference sequence). The CDR3 region is CASSFNGRASYNEQFF. CDR3 nucleotides: TGTGCCAGCAGTTTTAACGGGAGGGCCTCCTACAATGAGCAGTTCTTC.

V and J are TRBV6-5 and TRBJ1-1, with a tentative D call TRBD1 (6 bases). Germline loops: CDR1 MNHEY, CDR2 SVGAGI. The germline V and J ends were trimmed by 2 bases and 3 bases, with 16 bases remaining between them. This CDR3 is built from 16 residues. The CDR3 is CASSYGGGRRDTEAFF. In DNA, the CDR3 is TGTGCCAGCAGTTACGGGGGGGGGCGCCGGGACACTGAAGCTTTCTTT.

In the case of this clone: The sample contains more than one DNA sequence encoding this CDR3. The chain joins TRBV9 to TRBJ2-5; no definite D call. With 0 bases removed from V and 5 bases from J, the gap between germline ends came to 8 bases. Germline V gene sequence: CDR1 SGDLS, CDR2 YYNGEE. CDR3 length equals 13 residues. The CDR3 here is CASSVGGWETQYF. CDR3 sequence (DNA): TGTGCCAGCAGCGTAGGAGGTTGGGAGACCCAGTACTTC.

The V call is TRBV11-2, the J call TRBJ1-1; 7 bases are shared with TRBD1. Germline V lookup: CDR1 SGHAT, CDR2 FQNNGV. V was pared by 1 base and J by 1 base, with 12 bases of the junction left unmatched. The CDR3 length is 18 residues. Here the CDR3 DNA reads TGTGCCAGCAGCTTAGCGGTTGGCCAGGGGGGATGGAACACTGAAGCTTTCTTT. This translates into CASSLAVGQGGWNTEAFF.

Only one count was recorded for this clone. V is TRBV11-2 and J is TRBJ1-2; 7 bases fit TRBD1. This CDR3 comprises 15 residues. Trimming took 1 base from V and 4 from J; bases not matched to a gene: 6. Looked up from germline, CDR1 is SGHAT and CDR2 is FQNNGV. DNA for the CDR3: TGTGCCAGCAGCTTAGCGTGGGCAGGGGGCTATGGCTACACCTTC. As protein: CASSLAWAGGYGYTF.

The rearrangement links TRBV19 to TRBJ1-1, with D maybe TRBD1 (6 bases). Germline values: CDR1 LNHDA, CDR2 SQIVND (reference sequence). V was cut by 3 bases and J by 0 bases, with 17 bases left in between. The CDR3 loop spans 17 amino acids. The CDR3 is CASSIGAGAPLNTEAFF. CDR3 coding DNA: TGTGCCAGTAGTATTGGGGCAGGGGCTCCCCTGAACACTGAAGCTTTCTTT.

V gene TRBV6-6 combines with J gene TRBJ2-7; 8 bases fit TRBD1. There are 13 residues in the CDR3. J lost 6 bases, V lost 4 bases, and 5 bases had no gene match. Germline loops: CDR1 MNHNY, CDR2 SVGAGI (reference sequence). The CDR3 DNA reads TGTGCCAGCAGTTCCGGACAGGGTGGCGAGCAGTACTTC. Translation gives CASSSGQGGEQYF.

The chain links TRBV25-1 to TRBJ1-2, with TRBD1 matching over 7 bases. CDR3 size: 13 residues. J gave up 4 bases and V 6 bases, and 5 bases lay outside the gene matches. Per the germline V gene, CDR1 is MGHDK and CDR2 is SYGVNS. CDR3 protein: CASREGALYGYTF. The CDR3 nucleotides are TGTGCCAGCAGGGAGGGGGCCCTCTATGGCTACACCTTC.

The V call is TRBV5-1, the J call TRBJ1-1; 8 bases match TRBD1. Germline trimming cut 0 bases from V and 14 bases from J; bases unmatched to any gene: 9. This CDR3 comprises 13 residues. Looked up from germline, CDR1 is SGHRS and CDR2 is YFSETQ. CDR3 bases: TGCGCCAGCAGCTTGGGGCTAACAGGGGGTCTATTCTTT. Its protein product is CASSLGLTGGLFF.

The J gene is TRBJ1-5, the V gene TRBV7-9, with no clear D. CDR3 length: 13 amino acids. CDR1 and CDR2 (germline): SEHNR, FQNEAQ (reference sequence). Trimming took 5 bases from V and 4 from J, leaving 9 bases between them. Here the CDR3 DNA reads TGTGCCAGCAGCCGTACAGCTAATCAGCCCCAGCATTTT. It is translated as CASSRTANQPQHF.

The CDR3 loop reads CASSESDRDTGELFF. DNA for the CDR3: TGTGCCAGCAGTGAATCTGACAGGGACACCGGGGAGCTGTTTTTT. The chain is built from TRBV25-1 and TRBJ2-2; 7 bases are shared with TRBD1. The V gene's germline CDR1 is MGHDK and CDR2 SYGVNS. This CDR3 has 15 amino acids. V trimming: 1 base; J trimming: 3 bases; junction bases outside the gene matches: 2.

This sequence joins TRBV7-3 and TRBJ1-2, with 9 bases fitting TRBD1. Germline V gene lookup returns CDR1 SGHTA and CDR2 FQGTGA. There are 13 residues in the CDR3. Trimming cost V 5 bases and J 8 bases; bases outside gene matches: 6. Here the CDR3 reads CASSLTGGEGYTF. For the CDR3, the DNA is TGTGCCAGCAGCCTGACAGGGGGAGAGGGCTACACCTTC.

The J gene is TRBJ2-7, the V gene TRBV5-1; no firm D call. CDR1 is SGHRS and CDR2 is YFSETQ in the germline V gene. V was clipped by 4 bases and J by 3 bases, with 14 bases between them. CDR3 size: 14 residues. The CDR3: CASSQEALRYEQYF. The CDR3 DNA reads TGCGCCAGCAGCCAGGAAGCCCTTCGCTACGAGCAGTACTTC.

Only one count was recorded for this clone. The chain combines TRBV27 with TRBJ2-2; 9 positions match TRBD1. V lost 0 bases to trimming and J lost 8 bases; unmatched junction nucleotides: 4. Germline CDR1 reads MNHEY; CDR2 reads SMNVEV (reference sequence). The CDR3 runs to 15 residues. DNA of the CDR3: TGTGCCAGCAGTTTATCAGACAGGGGGTCTGGGGAGCTGTTTTTT. This sequence encodes CASSLSDRGSGELFF.

This clone was seen a handful of times. This rearrangement joins TRBV4-1 to TRBJ1-1, with D maybe TRBD1 (5 bases). Germline V lookup: CDR1 MGHRA, CDR2 YSYEKL. CDR3 length: 15 residues. V was clipped by 1 base and J by 2 bases, with 11 bases between them. The CDR3 is CASSQAGTANTEAFF. DNA of the CDR3: TGCGCCAGCAGCCAAGCCGGGACGGCAAACACTGAAGCTTTCTTT.

V is TRBV5-1 and J is TRBJ2-2; TRBD2 matches at 7 bases. There are 16 residues in the CDR3. Trimming removed 2 bases from V and 2 bases from J; junction bases left unmatched: 6. Germline CDR1 is SGHRS and CDR2 is YFSETQ. The CDR3 coding sequence is TGCGCCAGCAGCTTAAGCGGGGCGGTTAACACCGGGGAGCTGTTTTTT. Encoded protein: CASSLSGAVNTGELFF.

J is TRBJ2-1 and V is TRBV5-6; no definite D call. The CDR3 totals 14 residues. Germline values: CDR1 SGHDT, CDR2 YYEEEE. Deletions cut 1 base from V and 9 bases from J, with 14 bases between. DNA for the CDR3: TGTGCCAGCAGCTTGTTCATTTCCCTCGTTGAGCAGTTCTTC. Amino acids: CASSLFISLVEQFF.

This clone was counted a single time. The genes are TRBV9 and TRBJ2-1, with TRBD2 matching over 7 bases. The CDR3 has 13 amino acids. V lost 5 bases, J lost 11 bases, and 10 bases stayed unmatched. CDR1 is SGDLS, CDR2 YYNGEE, per germline. The CDR3 DNA sequence: TGTGCCAGCAGGAGTAGCGGGTCCGAGAAGCAGTTCTTC. It is translated as CASRSSGSEKQFF.

In DNA form, the CDR3 reads TGTGCCAGCAGCTTTTTAGGAGGGAGAGGCTCGTATGGCTACACCTTC. Translation: CASSFLGGRGSYGYTF. The genes are TRBV5-8 and TRBJ1-2; D is undetermined. Trimming removed 2 bases from V and 5 bases from J, with 19 bases in between. Germline values: CDR1 SGHTS, CDR2 YDEGEE. The CDR3 is made up of 16 amino acids.

The genes are TRBV28 and TRBJ2-3; 11 bases match TRBD2. CDR3 length equals 21 residues. V shed 3 bases, J shed 5 bases, and the junction held 22 bases outside the gene matches. CDR1 and CDR2 from the germline V gene are MDHEN and SYDVKM. For the CDR3, the DNA is TGTGCCAGCAGTTTTTTTTCGGGCAGGGGGTTAGCGGGAGGGCCCGGAGATACGCAGTATTTT. This encodes CASSFFSGRGLAGGPGDTQYF.

CDR3 DNA sequence: TGTGCCAGCAGCCGCACCGGGACTAGCGGGAGTAGACAGTATTTT. It codes for CASSRTGTSGSRQYF. The chain links TRBV14 to TRBJ2-3, with 14 nucleotides matching TRBD2. The J segment lost 12 bases and the V segment lost 4 bases, leaving 9 bases of the junction unmatched. This CDR3 comprises 15 residues. Germline CDR1 reads SGHDN; CDR2 reads FVKESK.

This rearrangement joins TRBV7-3 to TRBJ2-7; no clear D gene. Germline loops: CDR1 SGHTA, CDR2 FQGTGA. The germline V and J ends were trimmed by 3 bases and 3 bases, with 15 bases remaining between them. The CDR3 extends over 15 amino acids. CDR3 region: CASSLYPFMNYEQYF. The DNA for the CDR3 is TGTGCCAGCAGCTTGTACCCTTTTATGAACTACGAGCAGTACTTC.

The rearrangement uses TRBV13 and TRBJ2-7, with a tentative D call TRBD1 (6 bases). V dropped 3 bases and J dropped 5 bases, with 14 bases sitting between them. This CDR3 is built from 14 residues. Germline CDR1 and CDR2: PRHDT and FYEKMQ (reference sequence). CDR3 bases: TGTGCCAGCAGCTTCGACAGGATTACCAACGAGCAGTACTTC. Residues: CASSFDRITNEQYF.

This clone was observed a handful of times. This rearrangement joins TRBV5-1 to TRBJ2-2; D gene ambiguous. CDR3 length: 15 amino acids. Trimming took 1 base from V and 1 from J, leaving 8 bases between them. CDR1 SGHRS and CDR2 YFSETQ come from the germline V gene. In DNA form, the CDR3 reads TGCGCCAGCAGCTTGTTGGGCATGAACACCGGGGAGCTGTTTTTT. Translation: CASSLLGMNTGELFF.

The rearrangement joins TRBV28 to TRBJ2-3, with TRBD1 matching over 9 bases. V was clipped by 4 bases and J by 0 bases; unmatched bases: 11. The CDR3 extends over 18 amino acids. The germline CDR1 and CDR2 sequences are MDHEN and SYDVKM. This CDR3 is CASSSPPTGGPSTDTQYF. For the CDR3, the DNA is TGTGCCAGCAGTTCCCCACCGACAGGGGGACCTAGCACAGATACGCAGTATTTT.